This T cell receptor (beta chain) came from a study of cytomegalovirus exposure and HLA in healthy donors. Regarding the study as a whole: In a later analysis, TCR beta V- and J-gene trimming showed a link to a missense DCLRE1C variant. The investigators catalogued 150 to 200 TCR beta chains as cytomegalovirus-associated. Sequencing likely caused a cluster of highly shared sequence variants.

Details on this clone: Its antigen is not known.

The CDR3 loop spans 13 amino acids. V trimming: 4 bases; J trimming: 5 bases; junction bases outside the gene matches: 8. CDR1 and CDR2 from the germline V gene are GTSNPN and SVGIG (reference sequence). All the people who gave samples were healthy bone marrow donors. PCR used 60 Vbeta primers and 13 Jbeta primers. Assay: immunoSEQ multiplex PCR; the TCRdb copy retains only in-frame clones and omits some. The sample records about 110,000 clones, approximately 80% being singletons. The chain combines TRBV30 with TRBJ2-7; 7 bases map to TRBD1. Sequencing was performed on PBMCs. This TCR was recovered from a man aged 25-45 years in good health and CMV-seropositive. CDR3 sequence reads: CAWTTGDRDEQYF. DNA of the CDR3: TGTGCCTGGACCACAGGGGATAGGGACGAGCAGTACTTC. The variable domain in full, with the rest retrieved from reference TRBV30 and TRBJ2-7, is SQTIHQWPATLVQPVGSPLSLECTVEGTSNPNLYWYRQAAGRGLQLLFYSVGIGQISSEVPQNLSASRPQDRQFILSSKKLLLSDSGFYLCAWTTGDRDEQYFGPGTRLTVT.